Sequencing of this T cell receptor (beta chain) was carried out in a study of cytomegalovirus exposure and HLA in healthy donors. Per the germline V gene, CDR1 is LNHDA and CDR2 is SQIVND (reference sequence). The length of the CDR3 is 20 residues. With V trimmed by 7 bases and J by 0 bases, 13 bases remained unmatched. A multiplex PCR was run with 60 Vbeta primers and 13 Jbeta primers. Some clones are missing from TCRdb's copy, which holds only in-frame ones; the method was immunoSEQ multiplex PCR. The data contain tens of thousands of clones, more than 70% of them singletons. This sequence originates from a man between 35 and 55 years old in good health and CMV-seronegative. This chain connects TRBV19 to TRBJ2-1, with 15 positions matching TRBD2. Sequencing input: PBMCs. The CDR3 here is CASTPGLAGGGADSYNEQFF. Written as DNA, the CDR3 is TGTGCCAGTACTCCCGGACTAGCGGGAGGGGGGGCGGACTCCTACAATGAGCAGTTCTTC.